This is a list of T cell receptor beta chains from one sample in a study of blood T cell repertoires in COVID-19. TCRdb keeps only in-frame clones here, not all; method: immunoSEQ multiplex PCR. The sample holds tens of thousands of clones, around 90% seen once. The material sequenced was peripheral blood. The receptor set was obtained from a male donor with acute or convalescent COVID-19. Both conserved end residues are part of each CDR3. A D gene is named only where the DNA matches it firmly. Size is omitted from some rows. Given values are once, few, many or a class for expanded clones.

CASSLDSSTDTQYF | TGTGCCAGCAGCTTAGACAGTAGCACAGATACGCAGTATTTT | TRBV7-2 | - | - | TRBJ2-3
CASSLETGGYTEAFF | TGTGCCAGCAGCTTGGAGACAGGGGGATACACTGAAGCTTTCTTT | TRBV5-4 | TRBD1 | once | TRBJ1-1
CASSPGVSGSSYEQYF | TGTGCCAGCAGCCCCGGGGTGTCGGGAAGCTCCTACGAGCAGTACTTC | TRBV11-2 | - | - | TRBJ2-7
CASSLGIRASSYNEQFF | TGTGCCAGCAGCTTAGGCATTCGTGCGAGCTCCTACAATGAGCAGTTCTTC | TRBV7-6 | - | few | TRBJ2-1
CASSQDWVRNGYTF | TGTGCCAGCAGCCAAGATTGGGTGCGGAATGGCTACACCTTC | TRBV14 | - | - | TRBJ1-2
CASSIKMNTEAFF | TGTGCCAGTAGTATTAAAATGAACACTGAAGCTTTCTTT | TRBV19 | - | - | TRBJ1-1
CASSSGTGGDYGYTF | TGTGCCAGTAGTTCCGGGACAGGGGGCGACTATGGCTACACCTTC | TRBV19 | TRBD1 | - | TRBJ1-2
CASSLGEGSGYGYTF | TGTGCCAGTAGCCTAGGGGAGGGGTCTGGCTATGGCTACACCTTC | TRBV19 | - | few | TRBJ1-2
CSASGQGARTGELFF | TGCAGTGCTAGTGGACAGGGGGCGAGGACCGGGGAGCTGTTTTTT | TRBV20-1 | TRBD1 | - | TRBJ2-2
CASSPTGNNEKLFF | TGTGCCAGCTCACCAACGGGGAATAATGAAAAACTGTTTTTT | TRBV18 | - | - | TRBJ1-4
CASSLPKLGRPYEQYF | TGCGCCAGCAGCTTGCCTAAACTGGGCCGGCCCTACGAGCAGTACTTC | TRBV5-1 | - | - | TRBJ2-7
CASSQDIREKLFF | TGTGCCAGCAGCCAAGATATACGGGAAAAACTGTTTTTT | TRBV4-2 | - | - | TRBJ1-4
CATSRDYRESGEQYF | TGTGCCACCAGCAGAGATTACAGGGAAAGTGGCGAGCAGTACTTC | TRBV15 | - | - | TRBJ2-7
CASSPRDYNYNEQFF | TGTGCCAGCTCACCGCGGGACTATAACTACAATGAGCAGTTCTTC | TRBV18 | TRBD2 | - | TRBJ2-1
CASSLGGQGGEKLFF | TGTGCCAGCAGCTTAGGGGGCCAGGGTGGGGAAAAACTGTTTTTT | TRBV7-2 | - | - | TRBJ1-4
CAWNRGHSNQPQHF | TGTGCCTGGAATAGGGGACATAGCAATCAGCCCCAGCATTTT | TRBV30 | - | - | TRBJ1-5
CASSSPFGQATYEQYF | TGTGCCAGCAGCTCCCCTTTCGGACAGGCTACCTACGAGCAGTACTTC | TRBV7-9 | TRBD1 | - | TRBJ2-7
CASRAGVQETQYF | TGTGCCTCAAGGGCGGGGGTACAAGAGACCCAGTACTTC | TRBV3-1/TRBV3-2 | TRBD2 | - | TRBJ2-5
CAWSVEGLTGELFF | TGTGCCTGGAGTGTCGAGGGTCTCACCGGGGAGCTGTTTTTT | TRBV30 | - | - | TRBJ2-2
CASSLDISYEQYF | TGCGCCAGCAGCTTGGACATCTCCTACGAGCAGTACTTC | TRBV5-1 | - | few | TRBJ2-7
CASSAGAHTEAFF | TGTGCCAGCAGCGCAGGGGCCCACACTGAAGCTTTCTTT | TRBV12-3/TRBV12-4 | - | - | TRBJ1-1
CASSVVGSMADTQYF | TGTGCCAGCAGCGTAGTTGGCTCCATGGCAGATACGCAGTATTTT | TRBV9 | - | - | TRBJ2-3
CASGASGTDTQYF | TGTGCTAGTGGGGCATCGGGGACAGATACGCAGTATTTT | TRBV12-5 | - | - | TRBJ2-3
CASSDEHGQPQHF | TGTGCCAGCAGTGATGAACATGGTCAGCCCCAGCATTTT | TRBV6-4 | - | - | TRBJ1-5
CASSHSSGYSGNTIYF | TGTGCCAGCAGCCATTCCTCGGGGTACTCTGGAAACACCATATATTTT | TRBV14 | - | - | TRBJ1-3
CASSLGASGGTDTQYF | TGTGCCAGCAGCTTAGGGGCTAGCGGGGGCACAGATACGCAGTATTTT | TRBV7-9 | TRBD2 | few | TRBJ2-3
CASSQVSGGATGNEQFF | TGTGCCAGCAGCCAAGTGAGCGGGGGGGCCACAGGCAATGAGCAGTTCTTC | TRBV3-1/TRBV3-2 | TRBD2 | - | TRBJ2-1
CASKKDYYGYTF | TGTGCCAGCAAAAAGGACTACTATGGCTACACCTTC | TRBV28 | - | - | TRBJ1-2
CASSPQTGGDYGYTF | TGTGCCAGCAGTCCTCAGACAGGGGGGGACTATGGCTACACCTTC | TRBV6-5 | TRBD1 | - | TRBJ1-2
CASSVLAGDPQETQYF | TGTGCCAGTAGTGTCCTAGCGGGGGATCCGCAAGAGACCCAGTACTTC | TRBV19 | TRBD2 | - | TRBJ2-5
CASSPLTGSYQETQYF | TGTGCCAGCTCACCACTTACAGGGAGCTACCAAGAGACCCAGTACTTC | TRBV18 | - | - | TRBJ2-5
CAWGDRKNIQYF | TGTGCCTGGGGGGACAGGAAAAACATTCAGTACTTC | TRBV30 | TRBD1 | few | TRBJ2-4
CASSYRGNQPQHF | TGTGCCAGCAGTTACAGAGGGAATCAGCCCCAGCATTTT | TRBV6-2/TRBV6-3 | - | - | TRBJ1-5
CAIRGGQGDSSEQFF | TGTGCCATCAGAGGAGGACAGGGGGACTCCTCTGAGCAGTTCTTC | TRBV10-3 | TRBD1 | - | TRBJ2-1
CASSSKWRPRNQPQHF | TGTGCCAGCAGCTCTAAATGGAGACCTCGGAATCAGCCCCAGCATTTT | TRBV7-9 | - | - | TRBJ1-5
CASSLSAGNYGYTF | TGTGCCAGCAGCTTGTCCGCAGGGAACTATGGCTACACCTTC | TRBV5-5 | - | - | TRBJ1-2
CASSLPGTGASNEKLFF | TGTGCCAGCAGCTTACCCGGGACAGGGGCCTCTAATGAAAAACTGTTTTTT | TRBV7-9 | TRBD1 | - | TRBJ1-4
CASSPQGSTYEQYF | TGTGCCAGTAGTCCACAGGGTTCTACCTACGAGCAGTACTTC | TRBV19 | - | - | TRBJ2-7
CASSDRVAGELFF | TGTGCCAGCAGTGACAGGGTGGCCGGGGAGCTGTTTTTT | TRBV6-1 | - | - | TRBJ2-2
CASSFTAYEQYF | TGTGCCAGCAGCTTCACGGCCTACGAGCAGTACTTC | TRBV12-3/TRBV12-4 | - | few | TRBJ2-7
CATSPGPVGGELFF | TGTGCCACCAGTCCGGGTCCGGTCGGCGGGGAGCTGTTTTTT | TRBV24-1 | - | - | TRBJ2-2
CASSRVAELFF | TGTGCCAGCAGTCGGGTCGCGGAGCTGTTTTTT | TRBV5-6 | - | - | TRBJ2-2
CAISDGGGSQETQYF | TGTGCCATCAGTGACGGCGGGGGTTCCCAAGAGACCCAGTACTTC | TRBV10-3 | TRBD2 | - | TRBJ2-5
CASSQDAGGQPQHF | TGTGCCAGCAGCCAAGACGCAGGAGGGCAGCCCCAGCATTTT | TRBV28 | - | - | TRBJ1-5
CASSLPTGAYEQYF | TGTGCCAGCAGCTTACCGACAGGGGCCTACGAGCAGTACTTC | TRBV11-2 | TRBD1 | once | TRBJ2-7
CASSPLLLNTEAFF | TGTGCCAGCAGCCCCCTTCTTCTGAACACTGAAGCTTTCTTT | TRBV11-2 | - | - | TRBJ1-1
CASSQQGLYGYTF | TGTGCCAGCAGTCAACAGGGCCTCTATGGCTACACCTTC | TRBV6-4 | - | once | TRBJ1-2
CASSEGWGRGGAGTEAFF | TGTGCCAGCAGCGAGGGCTGGGGGAGGGGCGGCGCGGGCACTGAAGCTTTCTTT | TRBV9 | - | - | TRBJ1-1
CASSPADPDTQYF | TGTGCCAGCAGTCCAGCGGACCCAGATACGCAGTATTTT | TRBV12-3/TRBV12-4 | - | - | TRBJ2-3
CASSPPGERGNSYNEQFF | TGCGCCAGCAGTCCCCCCGGGGAGCGGGGGAACTCCTACAATGAGCAGTTCTTC | TRBV23-1 | TRBD2 | - | TRBJ2-1
CASSQDWANTEAFF | TGTGCCAGCAGCCAAGATTGGGCGAACACTGAAGCTTTCTTT | TRBV4-2 | - | - | TRBJ1-1
CASRGGQGHNQPQHF | TGTGCCAGTAGGGGGGGACAGGGACACAATCAGCCCCAGCATTTT | TRBV19 | TRBD1 | - | TRBJ1-5
CASSLGQNRGNQPQHF | TGTGCCAGCAGCTTAGGCCAAAATCGGGGCAATCAGCCCCAGCATTTT | TRBV7-8 | - | - | TRBJ1-5
CASSPGSDNEQFF | TGTGCCAGCTCACCAGGTTCGGACAATGAGCAGTTCTTC | TRBV18 | - | - | TRBJ2-1
CASSPLLAGGPRETQYF | TGTGCCAGCAGCCCACTCCTAGCGGGGGGGCCGCGAGAGACCCAGTACTTC | TRBV11-2 | TRBD2 | - | TRBJ2-5
CAWSVRTGGNQPQHF | TGTGCCTGGAGTGTACGAACAGGGGGGAATCAGCCCCAGCATTTT | TRBV30 | TRBD1 | - | TRBJ1-5
CASSRADRDTEAFF | TGTGCCAGCTCACGCGCGGACAGGGACACTGAAGCTTTCTTT | TRBV18 | TRBD1 | - | TRBJ1-1